One sample yielded the 24 T cell receptor beta chains listed below, sequenced in a study of blood T cell repertoires in COVID-19. Clones were sequenced by immunoSEQ multiplex PCR, and TCRdb holds only the in-frame ones, with some missing. The table lists 80,000 to 100,000 clones, roughly 80% of them singletons, with 4% to 5.5% in the top ten. Sequenced: peripheral blood. These receptors were taken from a man in his sixties with acute or convalescent COVID-19.

This chain connects TRBV9 to TRBJ2-7; 7 bases are a match to TRBD1. Germline V CDR1 and CDR2: SGDLS, YYNGEE. The CDR3 covers 15 residues. J was trimmed by 3 bases and V by 4 bases; bases with no gene match: 10. In nucleotides, the CDR3 is TGTGCCAGCAGCACTACAGGGGCCCTTTTCTACGAGCAGTACTTC. Encoded protein: CASSTTGALFYEQYF.

The chain recombines TRBV10-3 with TRBJ2-3, with 15 bases lining up with TRBD2. CDR1 is ENHRY, CDR2 SYGVKD, per germline. The CDR3 loop spans 17 amino acids. The trim removed 8 bases at V and 0 bases at J, leaving 6 bases unmatched. CDR3 residues: CAIGGLAGGTSTDTQYF. CDR3 DNA: TGTGCCATCGGGGGACTAGCGGGAGGTACCAGCACAGATACGCAGTATTTT.

Written as DNA, the CDR3 is TGTGCCAGTAGTATGGTCTGGGCGGGGGGGCAAAACAATGAGCAGTTCTTC. Translating it yields CASSMVWAGGQNNEQFF. The chain uses TRBV19 and TRBJ2-1, with TRBD2 matching 9 bases. Germline V gene sequence: CDR1 LNHDA, CDR2 SQIVND (reference sequence). V lost 3 bases and J lost 5; bases outside the gene matches: 11. This CDR3 region has 17 residues.

V is TRBV2 and J is TRBJ2-1, with 8 bases lining up with TRBD2. V shed 2 bases and J 7 bases; nucleotides not matched to a gene: 7. CDR3 length: 15 residues. Looked up from germline, CDR1 is SNHLY and CDR2 is FYNNEI. The DNA for the CDR3 is TGTGCCAGCAGTGAATCGGGGGGGGCATGGAATGAGCAGTTCTTC. This codes for CASSESGGAWNEQFF.

The genes are TRBV18 and TRBJ1-1; tentatively, D is TRBD1 (5 bases). Trimming cost V 3 bases and J 0 bases, with 17 bases left between them. The CDR3 has 17 residues. The V gene's germline CDR1 is KGHSH and CDR2 LQKENI. The DNA for the CDR3 is TGTGCCAGCTCACCGGCGAGGGGCGGGAACTTGAACACTGAAGCTTTCTTT. It specifies CASSPARGGNLNTEAFF.

This chain links TRBV28 with TRBJ2-7; the D gene is possibly TRBD1 (5 bases). The CDR3 is 12 residues long. V lost 6 bases and J 2 bases, leaving 8 bases between the germline ends. Germline lookup yields CDR1 MDHEN and CDR2 SYDVKM. CDR3 residues: CASSVGAYEQYF. The CDR3 DNA reads as TGTGCCAGCAGCGTAGGGGCCTACGAGCAGTACTTC.

The chain uses TRBV4-3 and TRBJ2-1, with TRBD1 matching 11 bases. J lost 7 bases, V lost 0 bases, and 5 bases had no gene match. There are 16 residues in the CDR3. The germline CDR1 and CDR2 sequences are LGHNA and YSLEER. CDR3 residues: CASSQDWGQGVNEQFF. As DNA, the CDR3 is TGCGCCAGCAGCCAAGATTGGGGACAGGGGGTGAATGAGCAGTTCTTC.

V and J are TRBV9 and TRBJ1-3; the D gene is possibly TRBD1 (5 bases). Germline CDR1 is SGDLS and CDR2 is YYNGEE. The V gene lost 2 bases and the J gene lost 3 bases, with 15 bases spanning the gap. This CDR3 region has 16 residues. In DNA, the CDR3 is TGTGCCAGCAGCGTTCGCGCAGGGCTCGGTGGAAACACCATATATTTT. This codes for CASSVRAGLGGNTIYF.

The chain has TRBV9 and TRBJ2-3, with 11 bases identical to TRBD2. Looked up from germline, CDR1 is SGDLS and CDR2 is YYNGEE. Unmatched junction bases numbered 2, after V lost 0 bases and J lost 2 bases. The CDR3 length is 16 residues. The CDR3 loop reads CASSVGLAGITDTQYF. The CDR3 coding sequence is TGTGCCAGCAGCGTAGGACTAGCGGGAATCACAGATACGCAGTATTTT. The full variable domain, its missing parts supplied by reference TRBV9 and TRBJ2-3, is DSGVTQTPKHLITATGQRVTLRCSPRSGDLSVYWYQQSLDQGLQFLIQYYNGEERAKGNILERFSAQQFPDLHSELNLSSLELGDSALYFCASSVGLAGITDTQYFGPGTRLTVL.

This sequence joins TRBV7-6 and TRBJ2-1; 14 bases are shared with TRBD2. This CDR3 is 17 amino acids long. Germline assignment: CDR1 SGHVS and CDR2 FNYEAQ. Unmatched junction bases numbered 8, after V lost 4 bases and J lost 6 bases. The CDR3 loop is CASSSGTSGRKGNEQFF. Here the CDR3 DNA reads TGTGCCAGCAGCTCAGGGACTAGCGGGAGAAAGGGCAATGAGCAGTTCTTC.

The CDR3 nucleotides read TGCGCCAGCAGCCAGCAGGGGACAGGGCGATCCTACGAGCAGTACTTC. Its protein product is CASSQQGTGRSYEQYF. The chain is built from TRBV4-1 and TRBJ2-7, with 9 bases that match TRBD1. With V trimmed by 3 bases and J by 1 base, 7 bases remained unmatched. This CDR3 has 16 amino acids. Germline assignment: CDR1 MGHRA and CDR2 YSYEKL.

The chain couples TRBV28 to TRBJ1-2; TRBD1 aligns across 9 bases. Germline V gives CDR1 MDHEN, CDR2 SYDVKM. With 5 bases clipped from V and 5 bases from J, the junction kept 9 bases outside the gene matches. The CDR3 runs to 15 residues. CDR3 sequence reads: CASSLTGTGNYGYTF. The CDR3 coding sequence is TGTGCCAGCAGTCTCACCGGGACAGGGAATTATGGCTACACCTTC.

The gene calls are TRBV24-1 and TRBJ2-3; TRBD2 matches 11 bases. J was trimmed by 6 bases and V by 0 bases; bases with no gene match: 4. The CDR3 length is 16 residues. CDR1 is KGHDR, CDR2 SFDVKD, per germline. CDR3 sequence reads: CATSDLGLAGDDTQYF. CDR3 coding DNA: TGTGCCACCAGTGATTTGGGACTAGCGGGTGATGATACGCAGTATTTT.

The rearrangement joins TRBV2 to TRBJ2-5, with 9 bases that match TRBD2. The CDR3 runs 15 residues. The germline CDR1 and CDR2 sequences are SNHLY and FYNNEI. V shed 5 bases and J 4 bases; nucleotides not matched to a gene: 8. CDR3 in DNA: TGTGCCAGCAGTTCTAGCGGGATTTTCGGAGAGACCCAGTACTTC. This codes for CASSSSGIFGETQYF.

The chain uses TRBV5-1 and TRBJ2-3, with 7 bases identical to TRBD1. The germline gives CDR1 SGHRS, CDR2 YFSETQ. The CDR3 sequence is 14 residues long. V gave up 0 bases and J gave up 2 bases; unmatched junction bases: 0. CDR3 bases: TGCGCCAGCAGCTTGGAGGGGGCCACAGATACGCAGTATTTT. This encodes CASSLEGATDTQYF.

V usage is TRBV5-6 and J usage is TRBJ2-7; no firm D call. The CDR3 contains 14 residues. V was shortened by 0 bases and J by 1 base, with 8 bases between the two germline ends. Germline CDR1 SGHDT, CDR2 YYEEEE. The CDR3 nucleotides read TGTGCCAGCAGCTTGGTGTCAGGATCCTACGAGCAGTACTTC. Residues: CASSLVSGSYEQYF.

Relative to its sample, this clone is medium-sized. The chain recombines TRBV20-1 with TRBJ1-2, with D unresolved. The CDR3 is 11 amino acids. Germline V gene data show CDR1 as DFQATT and CDR2 as SNEGSKA (reference sequence). Trimming cost V 4 bases and J 4 bases, with 7 bases left between them. In nucleotides, the CDR3 is TGCAGTGCTACAGAGGCCTATGGCTACACCTTC. It codes for CSATEAYGYTF.

This chain joins TRBV11-3 and TRBJ2-6; TRBD1 aligns across 9 bases. CDR1 SGHNT and CDR2 YENEEA come from the germline V gene. There are 17 residues in the CDR3. V trimming: 1 base; J trimming: 4 bases; junction bases outside the gene matches: 5. In DNA form, the CDR3 reads TGTGCCAGCAGCTTAGCCTACAGGGGGCGAGGGGCCAACGTCCTGACTTTC. This gives the protein CASSLAYRGRGANVLTF. Full variable domain (remainder filled in from reference TRBV11-3 and TRBJ2-6): EAGVVQSPRYKIIEKKQPVAFWCNPISGHNTLYWYLQNLGQGPELLIRYENEEAVDDSQLPKDRFSAERLKGVDSTLKIQPAELGDSAVYLCASSLAYRGRGANVLTFGAGSRLTVL.

The chain joins TRBV4-3 to TRBJ2-7; 7 bases line up with TRBD2. V dropped 1 base and J dropped 1; count of bases not matched to a gene: 4. The CDR3 runs to 15 residues. Per the germline V gene, CDR1 is LGHNA and CDR2 is YSLEER. CDR3 bases: TGCGCCAGCAGCCAAGTCCTAGCGGTATCCTACGAGCAGTACTTC. Translated: CASSQVLAVSYEQYF.

This chain uses TRBV11-3 with TRBJ1-2; D is unresolved. Germline CDR1 and CDR2: SGHNT and YENEEA. V lost 2 bases and J lost 5, with 12 bases in between. This CDR3 spans 14 amino acids. The CDR3 here is CASSLQEVGYGYTF. In DNA form, the CDR3 reads TGTGCCAGCAGCTTACAGGAAGTTGGATATGGCTACACCTTC. The complete variable domain, with remaining parts taken from reference TRBV11-3 and TRBJ1-2, reads EAGVVQSPRYKIIEKKQPVAFWCNPISGHNTLYWYLQNLGQGPELLIRYENEEAVDDSQLPKDRFSAERLKGVDSTLKIQPAELGDSAVYLCASSLQEVGYGYTFGSGTRLTVV.

The DNA for the CDR3 is TGCGCCAGCGGCCGAAGAATGAACACTGAAGCTTTCTTT. Its translation: CASGRRMNTEAFF. The V gene is TRBV5-1, the J gene TRBJ1-1; D gene uncertain. The CDR3 is 13 residues long. Trimming removed 7 bases at V and 0 bases at J, with 10 bases between. CDR1 SGHRS and CDR2 YFSETQ come from the germline V gene.

The genes are TRBV28 and TRBJ2-3; 8 nucleotides line up with TRBD2. Germline trimming cut 8 bases from V and 1 base from J; bases unmatched to any gene: 11. This CDR3 is built from 16 residues. Germline CDR1 MDHEN, CDR2 SYDVKM. CDR3 nucleotides: TGTGCCAGCCTACGCGGAGGCGGGAGGCGCACAGATACGCAGTATTTT. It translates to CASLRGGGRRTDTQYF.

The rearrangement uses TRBV10-3 and TRBJ2-1, with 7 bases aligning to TRBD2. The CDR3 is made up of 11 amino acids. The trim removed 3 bases at V and 14 bases at J, leaving 4 bases unmatched. Germline lookup yields CDR1 ENHRY and CDR2 SYGVKD. The CDR3, as DNA: TGTGCCATCAGTGACCAGGCGGGAGAGTTCTTC. Amino acids: CAISDQAGEFF.

The gene calls are TRBV9 and TRBJ2-5; TRBD2 matches 11 bases. J lost 1 base, V lost 3 bases, and 11 bases had no gene match. The CDR3 consists of 18 residues. Per germline, CDR1 SGDLS and CDR2 YYNGEE. CDR3 loop: CASSALGLAEVAQETQYF. As DNA, the CDR3 is TGTGCCAGCAGCGCCCTGGGACTAGCGGAGGTAGCCCAAGAGACCCAGTACTTC.